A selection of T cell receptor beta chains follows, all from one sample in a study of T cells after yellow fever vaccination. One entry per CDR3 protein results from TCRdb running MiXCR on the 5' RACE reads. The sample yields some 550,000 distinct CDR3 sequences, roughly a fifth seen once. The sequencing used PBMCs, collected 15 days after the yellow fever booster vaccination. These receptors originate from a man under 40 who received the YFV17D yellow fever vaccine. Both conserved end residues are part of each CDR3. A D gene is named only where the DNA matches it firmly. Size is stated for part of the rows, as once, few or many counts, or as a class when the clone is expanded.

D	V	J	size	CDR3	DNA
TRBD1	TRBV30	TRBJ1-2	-	CAWFPGQGRNYGYTF	TGTGCCTGGTTTCCGGGACAGGGCCGAAACTATGGCTACACCTTC
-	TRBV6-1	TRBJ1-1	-	CASRESSGNTEAFF	TGTGCCAGCAGGGAAAGCTCGGGGAACACTGAAGCTTTCTTT
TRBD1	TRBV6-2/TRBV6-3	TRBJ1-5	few	CASSTDRVLQPQHF	TGTGCCAGCAGTACGGACAGGGTTCTTCAGCCCCAGCATTTT
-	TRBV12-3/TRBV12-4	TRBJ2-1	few	CASSPERNEQFF	TGTGCCAGCAGTCCTGAGCGCAATGAGCAGTTCTTC
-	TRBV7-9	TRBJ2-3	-	CASSLGPSNAQYF	TGTGCCAGCAGCTTAGGACCTAGCAATGCGCAGTATTTT
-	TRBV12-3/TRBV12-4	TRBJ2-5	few	CACRRQAFQETQYF	TGTGCCTGCAGACGACAGGCGTTCCAAGAGACCCAGTACTTC
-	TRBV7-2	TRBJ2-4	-	CASSLETGPSKQYF	TGTGCCAGCAGCTTAGAAACAGGACCGTCTAAACAGTACTTC
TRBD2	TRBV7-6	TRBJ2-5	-	CASGAGGKQETQYF	TGTGCCAGCGGAGCGGGGGGTAAACAAGAGACCCAGTACTTC
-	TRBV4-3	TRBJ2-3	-	CASSQGAAGPDTQYF	TGCGCCAGCAGCCAAGGGGCGGCGGGGCCAGATACGCAGTATTTT
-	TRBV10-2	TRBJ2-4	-	CASSDLARGLAKNIQYF	TGCGCCAGCAGTGATTTGGCGAGGGGACTAGCCAAAAACATTCAGTACTTC
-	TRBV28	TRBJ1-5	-	CASSSAIQVRNQPQHF	TGTGCCAGCAGTTCCGCTATACAGGTACGCAATCAGCCCCAGCATTTT
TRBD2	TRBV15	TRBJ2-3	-	CATSRSGREWNTQYF	TGTGCCACCAGCAGATCCGGGCGGGAGTGGAATACGCAGTATTTT
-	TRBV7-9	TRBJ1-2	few	CASSRPAGYTF	TGTGCCAGCAGCCGCCCAGCCGGCTACACCTTC
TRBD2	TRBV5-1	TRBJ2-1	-	CASSLISSGRAYNEQFF	TGCGCCAGCAGCCTCATATCTAGCGGGAGGGCCTACAATGAGCAGTTCTTC
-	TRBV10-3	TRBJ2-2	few	CAAAAQTGELFF	TGTGCCGCGGCGGCCCAAACCGGGGAGCTGTTTTTT
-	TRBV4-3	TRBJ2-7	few	CASSQETRRLGEQYF	TGCGCCAGCAGCCAAGAAACTAGGAGATTGGGCGAGCAGTACTTC
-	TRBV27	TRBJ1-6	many	CASSQGWNSPLHF	TGTGCCAGCAGCCAGGGCTGGAATTCACCCCTCCACTTT
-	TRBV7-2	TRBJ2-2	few	CASSRLVSTGELFF	TGTGCCAGCAGCCGACTAGTAAGCACCGGGGAGCTGTTTTTT
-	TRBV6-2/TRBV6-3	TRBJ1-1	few	CASRKDTTWTEAFF	TGTGCCAGCAGAAAGGACACCACATGGACTGAAGCTTTCTTT
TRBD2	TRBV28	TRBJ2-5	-	CASISGIGGSFETQYF	TGTGCCAGCATCTCGGGCATAGGCGGGAGCTTCGAGACCCAGTACTTC
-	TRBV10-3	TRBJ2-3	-	CAISVLDTQYF	TGTGCCATCAGTGTTTTAGATACGCAGTATTTT
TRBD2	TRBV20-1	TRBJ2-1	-	CSARDPVAGYNEQFF	TGCAGTGCTAGAGATCCCGTAGCGGGTTACAATGAGCAGTTCTTC
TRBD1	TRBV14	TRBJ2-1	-	CASSRRQGAYYNEQFF	TGTGCCAGCAGCCGACGACAGGGGGCTTACTACAATGAGCAGTTCTTC
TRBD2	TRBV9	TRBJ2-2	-	CASSVSASGSTGELFF	TGTGCCAGCAGCGTATCCGCTAGCGGGAGCACCGGGGAGCTGTTTTTT
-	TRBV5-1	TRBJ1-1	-	CASSLDDSGMNTEAFF	TGCGCCAGCAGCTTGGATGACAGCGGCATGAACACTGAAGCTTTCTTT
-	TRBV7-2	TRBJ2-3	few	CASSFSNTQYF	TGTGCCAGCAGCTTCTCTAACACGCAGTATTTT
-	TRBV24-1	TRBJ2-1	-	CATSDSPWDEQFF	TGTGCCACCAGTGATTCTCCCTGGGATGAGCAGTTCTTC
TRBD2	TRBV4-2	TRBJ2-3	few	CASSRKTSGYTDTQYF	TGTGCCAGCAGCCGGAAGACTAGCGGATACACAGATACGCAGTATTTT
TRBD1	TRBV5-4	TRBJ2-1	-	CASSSLLGQGVDNEQFF	TGTGCCAGCAGCTCCCTCCTCGGACAGGGGGTGGACAATGAGCAGTTCTTC
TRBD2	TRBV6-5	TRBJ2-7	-	CASGGFGTSKSYEQYF	TGTGCGAGTGGAGGGTTTGGGACTAGCAAATCTTACGAGCAGTACTTC
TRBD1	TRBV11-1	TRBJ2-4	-	CASSPFAGGRLAKNIQYF	TGTGCCAGCAGCCCTTTTGCAGGGGGCAGACTAGCCAAAAACATTCAGTACTTC
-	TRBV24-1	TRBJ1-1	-	CATSDSRLNTEAFF	TGTGCCACCAGTGATTCAAGATTGAACACTGAAGCTTTCTTT
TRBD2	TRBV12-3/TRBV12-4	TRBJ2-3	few	CASSSPGLTTDTQYF	TGTGCCAGCAGTTCTCCGGGACTAACAACAGATACGCAGTATTTT
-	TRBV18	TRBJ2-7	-	CASSPFKGSSYEQYF	TGTGCCAGCTCACCGTTCAAGGGGAGCTCCTACGAGCAGTACTTC
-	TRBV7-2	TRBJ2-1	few	CASSLASLRPNEQFF	TGTGCCAGCAGCTTAGCGAGCTTAAGGCCCAATGAGCAGTTCTTC
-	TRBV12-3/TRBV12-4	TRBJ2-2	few	CASIRGVTAGELFF	TGTGCCAGCATAAGGGGAGTGACTGCCGGGGAGCTGTTTTTT
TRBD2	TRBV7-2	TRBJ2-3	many	CASSLRLAGSTDTQYF	TGTGCCAGCAGTTTGAGACTAGCGGGGAGCACAGATACGCAGTATTTT
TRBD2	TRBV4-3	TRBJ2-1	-	CASSQDSSGYNEQFF	TGCGCCAGCAGCCAAGATTCTAGCGGCTACAATGAGCAGTTCTTC
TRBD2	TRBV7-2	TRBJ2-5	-	CASSSRTSGRWETQYF	TGTGCCAGCAGCTCACGGACTAGCGGGAGGTGGGAGACCCAGTACTTC
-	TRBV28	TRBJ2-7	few	CASSGTKTYEQYF	TGTGCCAGCAGTGGGACAAAAACCTACGAGCAGTACTTC
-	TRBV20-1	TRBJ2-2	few	CSAREMAGELFF	TGCAGTGCTAGGGAGATGGCCGGGGAGCTGTTTTTT
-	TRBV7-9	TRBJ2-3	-	CASGGITDTQYF	TGTGCCAGTGGCGGGATCACAGATACGCAGTATTTT
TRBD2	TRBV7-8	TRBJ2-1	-	CASSLSGVGNEQFF	TGTGCCAGCAGCTTAAGCGGGGTGGGCAATGAGCAGTTCTTC
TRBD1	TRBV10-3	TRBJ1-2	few	CAIRGTGSGYTF	TGTGCCATCAGGGGGACAGGGTCTGGCTACACCTTC
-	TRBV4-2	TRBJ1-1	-	CASSVGRGDTEAFF	TGTGCCAGCAGCGTGGGGAGAGGGGACACTGAAGCTTTCTTT
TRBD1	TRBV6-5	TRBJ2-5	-	CASSYTGVPQETQYF	TGTGCCAGCAGTTACACAGGGGTCCCCCAAGAGACCCAGTACTTC
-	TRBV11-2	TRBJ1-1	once	CASSLKISEAFF	TGTGCCAGCAGCTTAAAAATCTCCGAAGCTTTCTTT
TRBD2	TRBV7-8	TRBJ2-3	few	CASSLVGKRELDTQYF	TGTGCCAGCAGCTTAGTAGGAAAGCGGGAGTTAGATACGCAGTATTTT
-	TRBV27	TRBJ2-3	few	CASSFLDTTDTQYF	TGTGCCAGCAGTTTCTTGGACACCACAGATACGCAGTATTTT
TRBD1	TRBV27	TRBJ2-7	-	CASSGTGGEQYF	TGTGCCAGCAGTGGAACAGGGGGCGAGCAGTACTTC
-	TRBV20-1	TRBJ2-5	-	CSARDINWGSTGGRQTQYF	TGCAGTGCTAGAGATATTAATTGGGGTAGTACAGGAGGTCGGCAGACCCAGTACTTC
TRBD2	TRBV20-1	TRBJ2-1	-	CSASSSSGSSYNEQFF	TGCAGTGCTAGTTCGTCTAGCGGGAGCTCCTACAATGAGCAGTTCTTC
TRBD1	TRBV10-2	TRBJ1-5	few	CASAGQGMGPQHF	TGCGCCAGCGCGGGACAGGGCATGGGGCCCCAGCATTTT